This TCR beta chain emerged from a study of T cells in Graves' hyperthyroidism and ophthalmopathy. The overall study: Upon initial diagnosis and before any treatment, peripheral blood was collected.

The CDR3 loop spans 13 amino acids. The germline V gene encodes CDR1 SQVTM and CDR2 ANQGSEA. With 4 bases removed from V and 1 base from J, the gap between germline ends came to 8 bases. Authors of the study amplified TCR beta CDR3 regions from RNA transcripts. RT-PCR in the first round (using the HTBI primer set) targeted the TCR CDR3. TCRdb independently ran MiXCR on the multiplex PCR reads; one entry per CDR3 protein. This table has about 770,000 distinct CDR3 sequences, about 17% appearing once. An approximately 9.4 ml volume of fresh peripheral blood provided the PBMCs. This clonotype was counted only a few times. The antigen is unknown. Study-wide points: Expanded thyroid clonotypes (above 0.001) were mostly also found in blood. A median about 6 months before onset, the model predicted ophthalmopathy.

The sequenced sample was blood. V is TRBV29-1 and J is TRBJ1-3, with D hard to call. The sequence was obtained from a woman aged 45 to 65 with Graves' hyperthyroidism that later progressed to Graves' ophthalmopathy. CDR3 DNA sequence: TGCAGCGTTGGGGCAGATTCTGGAAACACCATATATTTT. Amino acids: CSVGADSGNTIYF.